This TCR beta chain was obtained from a study of blood T cell repertoires in COVID-19. Study-wide context: COVID-19 samples from acute and convalescent phases originated in the United States, Italy and Spain. Sample material is recorded as cDNA or gDNA derived from T cells, B-cell-depleted T cells, or PBMCs.

CDR3 length: 16 residues. Trimming removed 1 base from V and 0 bases from J, with 10 bases in between. Germline V gene data show CDR1 as SGHVS and CDR2 as FNYEAQ. Per the study methods: Estimated nucleated cell counts came from reference gene primer amplification. The assay was immunoSEQ multiplex PCR, and TCRdb's table has in-frame clones only and misses some. Clonal size and the V and J genes are those of that table, whereas D and trimming came from the DNA. The table lists around 62,000 clones, around 93% of them singletons, with about 2.6% in the top ten. Source material: peripheral blood. This TCR came from a man between 65 and 85 years old with active COVID-19. V usage is TRBV7-6 and J usage is TRBJ2-1; a possible D gene is TRBD1 (5 bases). The CDR3 sequence: CASSLEGQSSYNEQFF. The CDR3 nucleotides are TGTGCCAGCAGCTTAGAGGGGCAGAGCTCCTACAATGAGCAGTTCTTC.